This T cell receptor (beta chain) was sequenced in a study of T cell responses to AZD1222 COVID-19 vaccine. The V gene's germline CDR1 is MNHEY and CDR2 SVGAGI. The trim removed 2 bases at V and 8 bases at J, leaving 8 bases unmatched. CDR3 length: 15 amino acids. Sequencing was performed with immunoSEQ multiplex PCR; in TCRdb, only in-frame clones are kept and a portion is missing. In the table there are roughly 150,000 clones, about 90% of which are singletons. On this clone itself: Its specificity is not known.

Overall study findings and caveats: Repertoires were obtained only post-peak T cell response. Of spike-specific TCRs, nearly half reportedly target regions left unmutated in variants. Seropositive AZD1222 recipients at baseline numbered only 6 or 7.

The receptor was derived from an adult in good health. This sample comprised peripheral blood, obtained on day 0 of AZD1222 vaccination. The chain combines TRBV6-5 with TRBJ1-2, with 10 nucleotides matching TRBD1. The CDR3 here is CASSYTGTGVEGYTF. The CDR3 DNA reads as TGTGCCAGCAGTTACACTGGGACAGGGGTTGAAGGCTACACCTTC.